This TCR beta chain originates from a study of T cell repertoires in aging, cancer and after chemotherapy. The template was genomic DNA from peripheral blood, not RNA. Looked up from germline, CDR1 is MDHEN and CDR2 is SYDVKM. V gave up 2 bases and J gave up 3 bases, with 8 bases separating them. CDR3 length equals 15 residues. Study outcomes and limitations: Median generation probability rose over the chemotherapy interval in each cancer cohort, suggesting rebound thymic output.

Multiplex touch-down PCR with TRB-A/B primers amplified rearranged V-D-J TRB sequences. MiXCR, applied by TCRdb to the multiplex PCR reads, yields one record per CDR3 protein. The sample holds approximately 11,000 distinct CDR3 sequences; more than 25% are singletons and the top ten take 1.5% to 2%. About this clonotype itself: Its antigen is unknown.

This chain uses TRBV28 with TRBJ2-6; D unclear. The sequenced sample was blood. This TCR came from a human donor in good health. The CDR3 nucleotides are TGTGCCAGCAGTTTAGTGGGCTTTGGGGCCAACGTCCTGACTTTC. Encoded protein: CASSLVGFGANVLTF.